These 15 T cell receptor beta chains share one sample of origin, sequenced in a study of monozygotic twins with inflammatory bowel disease. TCRdb reanalyzed the 5' RACE reads, giving one entry per CDR3 protein sequence and no DNA. The repertoire shows about 140,000 distinct CDR3 sequences; the top ten hold roughly 2.5%. Sequencing was done on a sample of blood. Every receptor here comes from a human donor with ulcerative colitis or Crohn's disease, or a healthy co-twin of an affected twin (not recorded which).

The chain joins TRBV18 to TRBJ2-1; absent DNA, TCRdb's TRBD1 call cannot be checked. Germline values: CDR1 KGHSH, CDR2 LQKENI. This CDR3 region has 16 residues. The CDR3 protein is CASSPKSGGLYNEQFF. Variable domain in full (rest from reference TRBV18 and TRBJ2-1): NAGVMQNPRHLVRRRGQEARLRCSPMKGHSHVYWYRQLPEEGLKFMVYLQKENIIDESGMPKERFSAEFPKEGPSILRIQQVVRGDSAAYFCASSPKSGGLYNEQFFGPGTRLTVL.

The J gene is TRBJ2-2, the V gene TRBV6-5; as DNA is missing, the TRBD2 call by TCRdb cannot be tested. In germline, CDR1 is MNHEY, CDR2 SVGAGI. This CDR3 contains 15 residues. The CDR3 region is CASSYLPAGTGELFF.

V gene TRBV20-1 combines with J gene TRBJ2-3; TCRdb's D call of TRBD2 is untestable without DNA. The CDR3 extends over 15 amino acids. Germline-derived CDR1 and CDR2 are DFQATT and SNEGSKA (reference sequence). The CDR3 spells CSARAAGEGTDTQYF.

V is TRBV18 and J is TRBJ2-6; TCRdb gives TRBD1 as the D gene, but with no DNA this cannot be confirmed. Germline CDR1 reads KGHSH; CDR2 reads LQKENI. The CDR3 runs 18 residues. CDR3 sequence: CASSPRQGGSSGANVLTF.

V is TRBV2 and J is TRBJ2-5; the TCRdb D gene call, TRBD1, has no DNA to confirm it. From germline, CDR1 is SNHLY and CDR2 FYNNEI. The CDR3 extends over 15 amino acids. The CDR3 here is CASSGDRGAEETQYF. The full variable domain, completed using reference TRBV2 and TRBJ2-5, is EPEVTQTPSHQVTQMGQEVILRCVPISNHLYFYWYRQILGQKVEFLVSFYNNEISEKSEIFDDQFSVERPDGSNFTLKIRSTKLEDSAMYFCASSGDRGAEETQYFGPGTRLLVL.

This chain links TRBV7-3 with TRBJ2-3; TCRdb calls TRBD2, which cannot be checked without DNA. Germline CDR1 is SGHTA and CDR2 is FQGTGA. This CDR3 spans 14 amino acids. The CDR3 loop is CASSPGLAGDTQYF.

The chain couples TRBV29-1 to TRBJ2-7. CDR3 length: 13 amino acids. Germline CDR1 SQVTM, CDR2 ANQGSEA. CDR3 sequence: CSVFGSGTSEQYF.

The rearrangement joins TRBV12-3 or TRBV12-4 to TRBJ1-1. The CDR3 totals 11 residues. The CDR3 here is CASSQLEEAFF.

The chain couples TRBV20-1 to TRBJ2-3; TCRdb gives TRBD1 as the D gene, but with no DNA this cannot be confirmed. CDR3 length: 13 amino acids. Germline V gives CDR1 DFQATT, CDR2 SNEGSKA (reference sequence). CDR3 sequence reads: CSATRQGTDTQYF.

The chain couples TRBV6-1 to TRBJ2-7; TCRdb's D call, TRBD1, is unchecked because there is no DNA. This CDR3 is built from 15 residues. CDR1 is MNHNS, CDR2 SASEGT, per germline. CDR3 amino acids: CASRPRGTGFDEQYF.

The chain joins TRBV5-1 to TRBJ2-7; TCRdb calls TRBD2, which cannot be checked without DNA. Per the germline V gene, CDR1 is SGHRS and CDR2 is YFSETQ. CDR3 length equals 13 residues. CDR3 protein: CASSLEGRYEQYF.

V gene TRBV19 combines with J gene TRBJ1-1; without DNA, the TCRdb call of TRBD1 cannot be checked. Germline V gives CDR1 LNHDA, CDR2 SQIVND (reference sequence). The CDR3 contains 13 residues. The CDR3 sequence: CASTRQGLTEAFF.

The chain recombines TRBV20-1 with TRBJ1-5. The CDR3 covers 14 residues. Germline CDR1 reads DFQATT; CDR2 reads SNEGSKA (reference sequence). CDR3 amino acids: CSAGGPRRGVPQHF.

This chain connects TRBV7-9 to TRBJ1-6; checking the TCRdb D call of TRBD1 is not possible without DNA. The CDR3 loop spans 16 amino acids. Germline CDR1 is SEHNR and CDR2 is FQNEAQ (reference sequence). The CDR3 reads CASSPEARDLNSPLHF.

The J gene is TRBJ2-3, the V gene TRBV9. CDR1 is SGDLS and CDR2 is YYNGEE in the germline V gene. CDR3 length equals 14 residues. Here the CDR3 reads CASSVASGTDTQYF.